This T cell receptor (beta chain) appears in the sequencing data of a study of metastatic and nonmetastatic thyroid tumors. The wider study: Blood and tumor or nodule tissue repertoires from malignant and benign thyroid patients were compared.

Worth noting for this clone: No antigen is known for it.

Study-wide findings and caveats: Malignant thyroid tumors reportedly had TCR beta diversity that was significantly higher than in benign nodules, in blood and tumor.

Thyroid surgery was preceded by no treatment in any patient. V lost 5 bases to trimming and J lost 8 bases; unmatched junction nucleotides: 10. The CDR3 is made up of 17 amino acids. Per germline, CDR1 KGHDR and CDR2 SFDVKD. Original processing notes: A papillary thyroid cancer distant-metastasis classifier was built from CDR3 differences across clinicopathological groups. TCRdb re-analyzed the PCR reads using MiXCR. What appears here as the V and J calls and clone size reflects TCRdb's work, not the paper's. The sample yields about 32,000 clones, roughly 25% seen once. This clonotype was sampled from a female donor with papillary thyroid cancer or a benign thyroid nodule (not recorded which). Some clones in this sample may be carry-over from other donors' samples. The V gene is TRBV24-1, the J gene TRBJ2-1; 14 bases map to TRBD2. The sequenced material came from blood. This chain's CDR3 is CATSGPTGTSGRDEQFF. The CDR3 DNA reads TGTGCCACCAGTGGTCCAACCGGGACTAGCGGGAGAGATGAGCAGTTCTTC.